These 32 T cell receptor beta chains originate from one sample sequenced in a study of response to subunit inactivated influenza vaccine. TCRdb itself ran the RT-PCR reads through MiXCR, one entry per CDR3 protein. Of 150,000 or so distinct CDR3 sequences listed, around a tenth are singletons. The source material was CD8+ T cells sorted from PBMCs, sampled 23 to 25 months after vaccination. Receptors originate from a man in his fifties or sixties who received an inactivated influenza vaccine.

This chain connects TRBV5-1 to TRBJ2-5; the match to TRBD1 covers 9 bases. Trimming cost V 0 bases and J 5 bases; bases outside gene matches: 8. Looked up from germline, CDR1 is SGHRS and CDR2 is YFSETQ. The CDR3 runs 16 residues. The CDR3 bases are TGCGCCAGCAGCTTGGTTGGGACAGGGCCCGGGGAGACCCAGTACTTC. This encodes CASSLVGTGPGETQYF.

This clonotype was seen a handful of times. This sequence joins TRBV10-3 and TRBJ2-1; 10 bases match TRBD2. CDR1 and CDR2 from the germline V gene are ENHRY and SYGVKD. CDR3 length equals 16 residues. V trimming: 8 bases; J trimming: 3 bases; junction bases outside the gene matches: 10. CDR3 protein: CAIRPDPSGGYNEQFF. The CDR3 DNA is TGTGCCATCCGGCCAGACCCTAGCGGGGGCTACAATGAGCAGTTCTTC.

This clonotype was observed a few times. The rearrangement joins TRBV30 to TRBJ2-7, with TRBD1 identical over 7 bases. CDR3 length: 12 residues. CDR1 is GTSNPN and CDR2 is SVGIG in the germline V gene (reference sequence). The J segment lost 3 bases and the V segment lost 4 bases, leaving 3 bases of the junction unmatched. For the CDR3, the DNA is TGTGCCTGGACGTCAGGGGGCTACGAGCAGTACTTC. This translates into CAWTSGGYEQYF.

This clonotype showed up just a few times. The V and J genes are TRBV5-1 and TRBJ2-5, with a weak D call TRBD1 (6 bases). V shed 3 bases and J shed 0 bases, with 12 bases lying between them. The CDR3 contains 15 residues. The germline V gene encodes CDR1 SGHRS and CDR2 YFSETQ. CDR3 nucleotide sequence: TGCGCCAGCAGCTGGCGTACAGGGTACCAAGAGACCCAGTACTTC. Its protein is CASSWRTGYQETQYF.

This clonotype was seen only a few times. This chain links TRBV30 with TRBJ2-1; the match to TRBD2 covers 14 bases. The CDR3 length is 16 residues. The V and J ends lost 5 bases and 0 bases, in that order; junction bases with no gene match: 3. Germline CDR1 is GTSNPN and CDR2 is SVGIG (reference sequence). The CDR3 protein is CAWLGLAGASYNEQFF. CDR3 nucleotide sequence: TGTGCCTGGTTGGGACTAGCGGGGGCCTCCTACAATGAGCAGTTCTTC.

The genes are TRBV20-1 and TRBJ2-7; a possible D gene is TRBD1 (6 bases). The CDR3 is 15 residues long. In germline, CDR1 is DFQATT, CDR2 SNEGSKA (reference sequence). Trimming took off 4 bases at V and 0 bases at J, with 16 bases between the two ends. Here the CDR3 reads CSAKDPRGSSYEQYF. The CDR3 region has the DNA TGCAGTGCTAAGGATCCCAGGGGCAGCTCCTACGAGCAGTACTTC.

The sample holds a few counts of this clonotype. V is TRBV20-1 and J is TRBJ2-3, with D possibly being TRBD2 (7 bases). The CDR3 sequence is 15 residues long. Per germline, CDR1 DFQATT and CDR2 SNEGSKA (reference sequence). Trimming took 0 bases from V and 4 from J, leaving 14 bases between them. As DNA, the CDR3 is TGCAGTGCTAGAGATTGGGGGGGCCGAGCAGATACGCAGTATTTT. Translating it yields CSARDWGGRADTQYF.

This clonotype was counted ten times or more. V and J are TRBV7-2 and TRBJ2-7, with D hard to call. In germline, CDR1 is SGHTA, CDR2 FQGNSA. The V end lost 3 bases, the J end lost 7 bases, and 16 bases lay between the germline ends. CDR3 length equals 14 residues. The CDR3 DNA is TGTGCCAGCAGCTTGAGTGAGGCCAGAGAAGAGCAGTACTTC. The encoded protein is CASSLSEAREEQYF. Based on the CDR3 plus reference TRBV7-2 and TRBJ2-7, the full variable domain is GAGVSQSPSNKVTEKGKDVELRCDPISGHTALYWYRQSLGQGLEFLIYFQGNSAPDKSGLPSDRFSAERTGGSVSTLTIQRTQQEDSAVYLCASSLSEAREEQYFGPGTRLTVT.

The chain carries TRBV9 and TRBJ2-4; tentatively, D is TRBD1 (5 bases). This CDR3 has 15 amino acids. V lost 4 bases, J lost 5 bases, and 16 bases lay in between. Looked up from germline, CDR1 is SGDLS and CDR2 is YYNGEE. The CDR3 loop reads CASSPYLSQENIQYF. The CDR3 bases are TGTGCCAGCAGCCCGTACCTATCACAGGAAAACATTCAGTACTTC.

The V and J genes are TRBV28 and TRBJ2-3; D unclear. V lost 7 bases to trimming and J lost 2 bases, with 10 bases between them. Germline lookup yields CDR1 MDHEN and CDR2 SYDVKM. There are 13 residues in the CDR3. DNA for the CDR3: TGTGCCAGCAATGGGCGGACCACAGATACGCAGTATTTT. It codes for CASNGRTTDTQYF.

This chain links TRBV7-2 with TRBJ2-7, with a possible D match to TRBD2 (6 bases). V lost 5 bases, J lost 3 bases, and 14 bases lay in between. Germline CDR1 and CDR2: SGHTA and FQGNSA. CDR3 length: 14 residues. CDR3 DNA: TGTGCCAGCAGCCGACCGGGACTCGACTACGAGCAGTACTTC. Protein: CASSRPGLDYEQYF.

V gene TRBV12-3 or TRBV12-4 combines with J gene TRBJ1-5; TRBD1 matches 7 bases. Trimming took 3 bases from V and 1 from J; bases not matched to a gene: 9. The CDR3 sequence is 17 residues long. CDR3 coding DNA: TGTGCCAGCAGTTTGTTTCGGCCGGGACAGAGCAATCAGCCCCAGCATTTT. Amino acid sequence: CASSLFRPGQSNQPQHF.

The chain employs TRBV15 and TRBJ1-5, with no clear D. The CDR3 is 14 residues long. Trimming pared 2 bases from V and 5 bases from J, leaving 10 bases between. Germline V gives CDR1 LNHNV, CDR2 YYDKDF (reference sequence). The CDR3 DNA is TGTGCCACCAGCAGACGTTCGGACTATCAGCCCCAGCATTTT. Translated, it gives CATSRRSDYQPQHF. Combining the CDR3 with reference TRBV15 and TRBJ1-5 gives the whole variable domain DAMVIQNPRYQVTQFGKPVTLSCSQTLNHNVMYWYQQKSSQAPKLLFHYYDKDFNNEADTPDNFQSRRPNTSFCFLDIRSPGLGDTAMYLCATSRRSDYQPQHFGDGTRLSIL.

The gene calls are TRBV6-1 and TRBJ2-5; no definite D call. CDR1 and CDR2 from the germline V gene are MNHNS and SASEGT. There are 13 residues in the CDR3. V was clipped by 5 bases and J by 0 bases, with 7 bases between them. Written as DNA, the CDR3 is TGTGCCAGCAGTACCTTGTACCAAGAGACCCAGTACTTC. This encodes CASSTLYQETQYF.

This clonotype was seen ten or more times. This rearrangement joins TRBV4-3 to TRBJ2-1, with no clear D. Germline V gives CDR1 LGHNA, CDR2 YSLEER. Trimming left V 0 bases short and J 10 bases short, with 13 bases between. The CDR3 consists of 14 residues. The CDR3 DNA sequence: TGCGCCAGCAGCCAAGATTCCTCCCCCGTGGAGCAGTTCTTC. It encodes CASSQDSSPVEQFF.

This chain uses TRBV5-5 with TRBJ2-5; D gene ambiguous. V gave up 6 bases and J gave up 0 bases, with 3 bases separating them. Germline V gene lookup returns CDR1 SGHKS and CDR2 YYEKEE (reference sequence). This CDR3 is 11 amino acids long. The CDR3 loop is CASIYQETQYF. The CDR3 nucleotides read TGTGCCAGCATCTACCAAGAGACCCAGTACTTC.

In this sample, this clonotype turned up many times. This chain uses TRBV13 with TRBJ2-1, with TRBD2 matching 10 bases. The junction had 5 bases not matched to a gene; V was cut back by 3 bases and J by 3 bases. The CDR3 contains 16 residues. The V gene's germline CDR1 is PRHDT and CDR2 FYEKMQ (reference sequence). CDR3 amino acids: CASSLVLAGYYNEQFF. The CDR3 region has the DNA TGTGCCAGCAGCTTGGTACTAGCGGGGTACTACAATGAGCAGTTCTTC.

This clonotype was seen a few times. The rearrangement joins TRBV10-3 to TRBJ2-1; TRBD1 matches 9 bases. The CDR3 is made up of 12 amino acids. Germline values: CDR1 ENHRY, CDR2 SYGVKD. Unmatched junction bases numbered 6, after V lost 10 bases and J lost 8 bases. This chain's CDR3 is CASRDRADEQFF. The CDR3 nucleotides read TGTGCCAGCCGGGACAGGGCGGATGAGCAGTTCTTC.

This chain connects TRBV15 to TRBJ1-1; 9 bases align to TRBD1. With V trimmed by 0 bases and J by 4 bases, 6 bases remained unmatched. The CDR3 has 16 amino acids. From germline, CDR1 is LNHNV and CDR2 YYDKDF (reference sequence). CDR3 DNA: TGTGCCACCAGCAGAGACCCCGGACAGGGGCTCACTGAAGCTTTCTTT. This translates into CATSRDPGQGLTEAFF.

In this sample, this clonotype turned up a few times. The V and J genes are TRBV5-1 and TRBJ2-1, with unresolved D. The CDR3 loop spans 13 amino acids. Germline values: CDR1 SGHRS, CDR2 YFSETQ. With 0 bases removed from V and 7 bases from J, the gap between germline ends came to 8 bases. Here the CDR3 DNA reads TGCGCCAGCAGCTTGGTATACCAGAATGAGCAGTTCTTC. This encodes CASSLVYQNEQFF.

This clonotype was seen more than once but under ten times. The genes are TRBV6-2 or TRBV6-3 and TRBJ2-5; possibly TRBD1 for D (6 bases). Trimming pared 8 bases from V and 1 base from J, leaving 17 bases between. Germline loops: CDR1 MNHEY, CDR2 SVGEGT. This CDR3 spans 15 amino acids. CDR3 DNA sequence: TGTGCCAGCCTAACAGGGACCCCGACCCAAGAGACCCAGTACTTC. Translated, it gives CASLTGTPTQETQYF.

The chain links TRBV5-1 to TRBJ2-1, with 12 nucleotides matching TRBD2. The CDR3 totals 15 residues. Trimming took 0 bases from V and 5 from J; bases not matched to a gene: 0. CDR1 is SGHRS, CDR2 YFSETQ, per germline. CDR3 in DNA: TGCGCCAGCAGCTTGGCTAGCGGGAGGGACAATGAGCAGTTCTTC. Encoded protein: CASSLASGRDNEQFF.

V is TRBV29-1 and J is TRBJ1-1, with 7 bases aligning to TRBD1. CDR1 is SQVTM, CDR2 ANQGSEA, per germline. This CDR3 contains 16 residues. Trimming took 2 bases from V and 6 from J; bases not matched to a gene: 15. CDR3 amino acids: CSVESGGRGLLPEAFF. CDR3 DNA: TGCAGCGTTGAATCTGGGGGTAGGGGGCTTTTGCCTGAAGCTTTCTTT.

This clonotype was counted ten times or more. This chain connects TRBV4-2 to TRBJ2-7; the match to TRBD1 covers 11 bases. The V segment lost 3 bases and the J segment 5 bases; nucleotides outside the gene matches: 9. Per the germline V gene, CDR1 is LGHNA and CDR2 is YNFKEQ. The CDR3 spans 16 residues. The CDR3 bases are TGTGCCAGCAGCCAGGAATGGACAGGGGGCCTGAACGAGCAGTACTTC. Protein product: CASSQEWTGGLNEQYF.

This clonotype was seen a handful of times. The genes are TRBV6-1 and TRBJ2-5; weak D call: TRBD1 (6 bases). The CDR3 spans 13 residues. Germline assignment: CDR1 MNHNS and CDR2 SASEGT. The ends were cut back, 5 bases at V and 3 bases at J, with 10 bases in the middle. The CDR3 region has the DNA TGTGCCAGCAGTAGGACAGCTGAAGAGACCCAGTACTTC. Its protein is CASSRTAEETQYF.

The V and J genes are TRBV29-1 and TRBJ1-1; no firm D call. The CDR3 runs 12 residues. Germline lookup yields CDR1 SQVTM and CDR2 ANQGSEA. The germline V and J ends were trimmed by 6 bases and 4 bases, with 12 bases remaining between them. CDR3 region: CSVRGSGTEAFF. The CDR3, as DNA: TGCAGCGTCAGAGGATCCGGCACTGAAGCTTTCTTT. Based on the CDR3 plus reference TRBV29-1 and TRBJ1-1, the full variable domain is SAVISQKPSRDICQRGTSLTIQCQVDSQVTMMFWYRQQPGQSLTLIATANQGSEATYESGFVIDKFPISRPNLTFSTLTVSNMSPEDSSIYLCSVRGSGTEAFFGQGTRLTVV.

At least ten counts were recorded for this clonotype. The chain recombines TRBV24-1 with TRBJ2-3; perhaps TRBD1 as D (6 bases). CDR1 is KGHDR and CDR2 is SFDVKD in the germline V gene. V lost 5 bases, J lost 1 base, and 12 bases lay in between. CDR3 length: 15 amino acids. The CDR3 sequence: CATSGTDLGTDTQYF. CDR3 nucleotides: TGTGCCACCAGTGGGACAGATCTCGGCACAGATACGCAGTATTTT.

The chain recombines TRBV27 with TRBJ2-2; D perhaps matches TRBD1 (6 bases). The V gene lost 5 bases and the J gene lost 4 bases, with 11 bases spanning the gap. CDR1 MNHEY and CDR2 SMNVEV come from the germline V gene (reference sequence). The CDR3 has 14 amino acids. CDR3 loop: CASSLQGFTGELFF. CDR3 DNA: TGTGCCAGCAGTCTACAGGGTTTCACCGGGGAGCTGTTTTTT.

V usage is TRBV7-9 and J usage is TRBJ1-1, with D possibly matching TRBD1 (6 bases). Trimming left V 5 bases short and J 2 bases short, with 15 bases between. There are 15 residues in the CDR3. Per the germline V gene, CDR1 is SEHNR and CDR2 is FQNEAQ (reference sequence). The CDR3 region has the DNA TGTGCCAGCAGCCAGCCGGGACACCCTAACACTGAAGCTTTCTTT. Translation gives CASSQPGHPNTEAFF.

V is TRBV29-1 and J is TRBJ1-2; 8 positions match TRBD1. The V gene's germline CDR1 is SQVTM and CDR2 ANQGSEA. Losses at the gene ends were 5 bases for V and 8 bases for J; bases not matched to a gene: 7. The CDR3 sequence is 12 residues long. The CDR3 loop reads CSVPQGARGYTF. In DNA, the CDR3 is TGCAGCGTTCCGCAGGGGGCGCGGGGCTACACCTTC.

J is TRBJ2-7 and V is TRBV20-1, with 12 bases aligning to TRBD2. The CDR3 loop spans 13 amino acids. Germline lookup yields CDR1 DFQATT and CDR2 SNEGSKA (reference sequence). The V segment lost 6 bases and the J segment 5 bases; nucleotides outside the gene matches: 5. The CDR3 loop is CSARLAGADEQYF. Written as DNA, the CDR3 is TGCAGTGCCAGACTAGCGGGGGCCGACGAGCAGTACTTC.

The chain recombines TRBV5-1 with TRBJ2-7; 7 nucleotides match TRBD2. This CDR3 spans 13 amino acids. CDR1 and CDR2 (germline): SGHRS, YFSETQ. Trimming at V came to 1 base and at J to 6 bases, leaving 4 bases not matched to a gene. The CDR3 is CASSLWGGGEQYF. DNA of the CDR3: TGCGCCAGCAGCTTGTGGGGGGGAGGCGAGCAGTACTTC.